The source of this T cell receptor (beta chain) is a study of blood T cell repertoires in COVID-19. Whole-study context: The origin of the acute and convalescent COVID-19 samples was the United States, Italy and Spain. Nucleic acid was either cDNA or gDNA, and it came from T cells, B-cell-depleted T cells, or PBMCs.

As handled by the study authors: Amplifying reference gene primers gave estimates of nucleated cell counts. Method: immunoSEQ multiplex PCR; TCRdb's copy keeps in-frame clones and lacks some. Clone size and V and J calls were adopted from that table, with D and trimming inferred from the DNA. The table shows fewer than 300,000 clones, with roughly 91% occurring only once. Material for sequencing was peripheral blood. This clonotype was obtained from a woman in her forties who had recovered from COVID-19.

Here the CDR3 DNA reads TGTGCCTGGAGTGTACGGCTCCGGGGGGGCGCAGATACGCAGTATTTT. It codes for CAWSVRLRGGADTQYF. The V and J genes are TRBV30 and TRBJ2-3; TRBD2 matches at 8 bases. The CDR3 runs to 16 residues. Germline V gene lookup returns CDR1 GTSNPN and CDR2 SVGIG (reference sequence). Losses at the gene ends were 0 bases for V and 4 bases for J; bases not matched to a gene: 9.